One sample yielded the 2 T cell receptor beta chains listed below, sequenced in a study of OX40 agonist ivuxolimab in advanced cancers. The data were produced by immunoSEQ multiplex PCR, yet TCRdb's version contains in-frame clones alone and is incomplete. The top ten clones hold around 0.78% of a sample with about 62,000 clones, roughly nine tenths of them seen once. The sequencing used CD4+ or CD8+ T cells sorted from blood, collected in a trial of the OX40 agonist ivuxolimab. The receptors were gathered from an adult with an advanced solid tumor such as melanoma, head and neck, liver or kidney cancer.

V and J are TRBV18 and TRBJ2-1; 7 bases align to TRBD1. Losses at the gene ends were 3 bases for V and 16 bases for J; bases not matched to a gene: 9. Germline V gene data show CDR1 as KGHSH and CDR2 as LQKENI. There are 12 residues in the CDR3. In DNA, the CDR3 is TGTGCCAGCTCACCCGGGACAGTCTCCAACTTCTTC. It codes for CASSPGTVSNFF.

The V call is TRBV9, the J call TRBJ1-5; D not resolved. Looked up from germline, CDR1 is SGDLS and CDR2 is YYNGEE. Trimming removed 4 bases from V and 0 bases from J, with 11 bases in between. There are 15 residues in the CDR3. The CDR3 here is CASSLGPASNQPQHF. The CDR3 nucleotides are TGTGCCAGCAGCTTAGGACCGGCTAGCAATCAGCCCCAGCATTTT.